These T cell receptor beta chains were read from a single sample in a study of CD8+CD57+ T cells in acquired aplastic anemia. TCRdb recomputed calls from the reads with MiXCR, one row per CDR3 protein. The sample holds 130,000 or so distinct CDR3 sequences, under 60% seen once. Sample: sorted CD4+, CD8+, or CD8+CD57+ T cells (not recorded which) from PBMCs. The source of these receptors is a human donor with aplastic anemia. Each CDR3 is given with its conserved first and last residue. Each record gives: clone size, J gene, V gene, D gene, CDR3 DNA, CDR3 protein. A D gene is named only where the DNA matches it firmly. Only some rows state a clone size, as once, few, many or a class for expanded clones.

- | TRBJ1-1 | TRBV5-1 | - | TGCGCCAGCAGCGAGGACAATCGGAGGAAAGCTTTCTTT | CASSEDNRRKAFF
many | TRBJ2-7 | TRBV7-6 | - | TGTGCCAGCAGCGAAAAACGGACAGACGTTGGCGGCGAGCAGTACTTC | CASSEKRTDVGGEQYF
many | TRBJ1-1 | TRBV12-3/TRBV12-4 | - | TGTGCCAGCAGCTCGGACAGTTTCATGAACACTGAAGCTTTCTTT | CASSSDSFMNTEAFF
- | TRBJ2-3 | TRBV6-2/TRBV6-3 | - | TGTGCCAGCAGTTACTCGGAATTTGGCGGGGCCACAGATACGCAGTATTTT | CASSYSEFGGATDTQYF
- | TRBJ2-7 | TRBV19 | - | TGTGCCAGTACTATGGGGTTTCCATCCTACGAGCAGTACTTC | CASTMGFPSYEQYF
- | TRBJ2-5 | TRBV19 | - | TGTGCCAGTAGTACACAGAGCCACGAGACCCAGTACTTC | CASSTQSHETQYF
- | TRBJ1-3 | TRBV25-1 | - | TGTGCCAGCAGTGAGGACACCATATATTTT | CASSEDTIYF
few | TRBJ2-7 | TRBV7-2 | - | TGTGCCAGCAGCTTAACCCCCTACGAGCAGTACTTC | CASSLTPYEQYF
many | TRBJ2-1 | TRBV7-6 | TRBD1 | TGTGCCAGCAGCTTAGGGACAGGGTCCTACAATGAGCAGTTCTTC | CASSLGTGSYNEQFF
- | TRBJ1-1 | TRBV15 | - | TGTGCCACCAGCAGAGATGAGACATCTGAAGCTTTCTTT | CATSRDETSEAFF
- | TRBJ1-4 | TRBV19 | TRBD1 | TGTGCCAGTACCCACCGGGACAGGGGAAAACTGTTTTTT | CASTHRDRGKLFF
- | TRBJ2-2 | TRBV19 | - | TGTGCCAGTAGTACAGGTGACACCGGGGAGCTGTTTTTT | CASSTGDTGELFF
many | TRBJ2-3 | TRBV7-7 | - | TGTGCCAGCAGCGTAGACGTAGGGAGCACAGATACGCAGTATTTT | CASSVDVGSTDTQYF
- | TRBJ1-2 | TRBV5-8 | TRBD1 | TGTGCCAGCAGCTTCTACGGACAGGGTGACCATGGCTACACCTTC | CASSFYGQGDHGYTF
- | TRBJ2-3 | TRBV7-2 | - | TGTGCCAGCAGCGCGGGACTCCTCACAGATACGCAGTATTTT | CASSAGLLTDTQYF
- | TRBJ2-7 | TRBV5-1 | TRBD2 | TGCGCCAGCAGCCGGGGACTAGCGGGGGAGTCCTACGAGCAGTACTTC | CASSRGLAGESYEQYF
many | TRBJ2-7 | TRBV4-3 | - | TGCGCCAGCAGCCCAGGCAGGGGCGACGAGCAGTACTTC | CASSPGRGDEQYF
once | TRBJ2-1 | TRBV7-8 | - | TGTGCCAGCGGGGACACCTACAATGAGCAGTTCTTC | CASGDTYNEQFF
few | TRBJ2-7 | TRBV10-3 | TRBD2 | TGTGCCATCACGGACGGGACTAGCGGGGGCTACGAGCAGTACTTC | CAITDGTSGGYEQYF
- | TRBJ2-5 | TRBV29-1 | - | TGCAGCGTCGACAAAGAACCGGAGACCCAGTACTTC | CSVDKEPETQYF
- | TRBJ2-1 | TRBV5-1 | - | TGCGCCAGCAGCTTAGGATGGGGGAATGAGCAGTTCTTC | CASSLGWGNEQFF
many | TRBJ1-1 | TRBV25-1 | TRBD1 | TGTGCCAGCAGCACGTCCGGGACAGGGAACACTGAAGCTTTCTTT | CASSTSGTGNTEAFF
once | TRBJ2-2 | TRBV7-2 | - | TGTGCCAGCAGCCTCCTTGTAAGCGGGGAGCTGTTTTTT | CASSLLVSGELFF
few | TRBJ2-1 | TRBV24-1 | - | TGTGCCACCAGTGATTCGAGCGTAAGCTCCTACAATGAGCAGTTCTTC | CATSDSSVSSYNEQFF
- | TRBJ2-4 | TRBV13 | TRBD2 | TGTGCCAGCAGCTCCCTATTCAGCGGGAGCGCCCGCGGAAAAAACATTCAGTACTTC | CASSSLFSGSARGKNIQYF
- | TRBJ2-4 | TRBV19 | - | TGTGCCAGTAGTGCTAGCTTGCACATTCAGTACTTC | CASSASLHIQYF
- | TRBJ1-2 | TRBV19 | TRBD1 | TGTGCCAGTAGTAGCGAACAGGGGGCGCGTGGCTACACCTTC | CASSSEQGARGYTF
- | TRBJ2-1 | TRBV19 | TRBD2 | TGTGCCAGTAGTAGGAGCGGGACCCACAATGAGCAGTTCTTC | CASSRSGTHNEQFF
- | TRBJ1-1 | TRBV25-1 | TRBD1 | TGTGCCAGCAGTGGGACAGGGACTGAAGCTTTCTTT | CASSGTGTEAFF
- | TRBJ1-6 | TRBV2 | TRBD1 | TGTGCCAGCATTCTGGAGACAGGGATTAATTCACCCCTCCACTTT | CASILETGINSPLHF
- | TRBJ2-7 | TRBV25-1 | - | TGTGCCAGCAAGGAACTCACGCGGCAGTACTTC | CASKELTRQYF
few | TRBJ1-5 | TRBV15 | - | TGTGCCACCAGCAGGGACCCGGGACGCAAAAATCAGCCCCAGCATTTT | CATSRDPGRKNQPQHF
- | TRBJ1-6 | TRBV2 | - | TGTGCCAGCAGTGATACCGGAGCGTATAATTCACCCCTCCACTTT | CASSDTGAYNSPLHF
- | TRBJ1-1 | TRBV15 | TRBD1 | TGTGCCACCAGCATCCGGACAGGGGGGCGAACTGAAGCTTTCTTT | CATSIRTGGRTEAFF
many | TRBJ1-6 | TRBV4-3 | - | TGCGCCAGCAGCCAAGATTATGGGGGGGCCTATAATTCACCCCTCCACTTT | CASSQDYGGAYNSPLHF
- | TRBJ2-7 | TRBV24-1 | TRBD2 | TGTGCCACCAGTGATCCCGGACTAGCGGGAAGCAACGAGCAGTACTTC | CATSDPGLAGSNEQYF
- | TRBJ1-2 | TRBV15 | - | TGTGCCACCAGCAGAGATCATGGGTCTGGCTACACCTTC | CATSRDHGSGYTF
- | TRBJ1-3 | TRBV7-9 | - | TGTGCCAGCAGGAGTGGGGCTGGAGACACCATATATTTT | CASRSGAGDTIYF
- | TRBJ1-2 | TRBV24-1 | - | TGTGCCACCAGTCGGGGGAGATCAGACTACACCTTC | CATSRGRSDYTF
few | TRBJ2-3 | TRBV25-1 | - | TGTGCCAGCAGTGAGCCGAACGTGGGCACAGATACGCAGTATTTT | CASSEPNVGTDTQYF
- | TRBJ2-1 | TRBV24-1 | TRBD2 | TGTGCCACCAGGTCCGGGAGGCTAGCGGGGGGGCGATCTATCAATGAGCAGTTCTTC | CATRSGRLAGGRSINEQFF
- | TRBJ2-5 | TRBV20-1 | TRBD2 | TGCAGTGCTAGGACTAGCGGCCAAGAGACCCAGTACTTC | CSARTSGQETQYF
many | TRBJ2-1 | TRBV29-1 | TRBD2 | TGCAGCGTTGTCGGGACTAGCGGTTTTGAGCAGTTCTTC | CSVVGTSGFEQFF
many | TRBJ2-1 | TRBV29-1 | TRBD1 | TGCAGCGTTGAGGATACAGGGGGCGTCAGGAATGAGCAGTTCTTC | CSVEDTGGVRNEQFF
- | TRBJ2-7 | TRBV5-6 | - | TGTGCCAGCAGCCAAGATGACAGGATCTACGAGCAGTACTTC | CASSQDDRIYEQYF
- | TRBJ2-7 | TRBV9 | - | TGTGCCAGCAGCGGACAGAAGAACGAGCAGTACTTC | CASSGQKNEQYF
many | TRBJ2-5 | TRBV7-6 | TRBD2 | TGTGCCAGCAGCCTCGCCGGGACTAGCGGCGGTAGGGAGACCCAGTACTTC | CASSLAGTSGGRETQYF
- | TRBJ2-7 | TRBV20-1 | TRBD2 | TGCAGTGCCCCTCCTAGCGGCACCTACGAGCAGTACTTC | CSAPPSGTYEQYF
- | TRBJ1-1 | TRBV6-1 | - | TGTGCCAGCTTCTGGACCTCAGGGCAAGCTTTCTTT | CASFWTSGQAFF